This T cell receptor beta chain stems from a study of shared clonotypes between healthy human individuals. Study background: Each donor contributed plates that comprised three CD4 naive, three CD4 memory, two CD8 naive and one CD8 memory. Broader study findings: Clonotypes shared by all four sorted-subset donors had higher generation probabilities than non-shared clonotypes.

From germline, CDR1 is GTSNPN and CDR2 SVGIG (reference sequence). The CDR3 has 13 residues. V was pared by 2 bases and J by 7 bases, with 5 bases of the junction left unmatched. Comments on this clone: The antigen is undetermined.

Samples underwent the assay at deep level. The input for sorted-subset replicate PCRs was approximately 190 ng DNA, 25,000 to 35,000 T cell genomes. The assay was immunoSEQ multiplex PCR, and TCRdb's table has in-frame clones only and misses some. The sample consists of some 1 million clones, more than 65% of them appearing once. The V gene is TRBV30, the J gene TRBJ1-2, with 9 bases fitting TRBD1. Sequenced material: memory CD4+ T cells sorted from blood. As for subset: CD45RA-negative fraction. The clonotype comes from a man aged 18 to 29 in good health. The CDR3 loop reads CAWSHRGRSGYTF. The CDR3 DNA follows: TGTGCCTGGAGTCACAGGGGGCGGTCTGGCTACACCTTC.